A selection of T cell receptor beta chains follows, all from one sample in a study of blood T cell repertoires in COVID-19. TCRdb keeps only in-frame clones here, not all; method: immunoSEQ multiplex PCR. The sample has over 200,000 clones, 84% seen once. Sequences were obtained from PBMCs or T cells enriched from blood (not recorded which). The receptors derive from a man between 60 and 70 years old who had recovered from COVID-19. CDR3s include the opening cysteine and the closing phenylalanine or tryptophan. D genes are given only for firm matches. Expanded clones are given a class, and other clones once, few, many or no size at all.

J: TRBJ1-5
size: -
V: TRBV20-1
D: -
CDR3: CSASIPGGNQPQHF
DNA: TGCAGTGCTAGTATACCGGGGGGCAATCAGCCCCAGCATTTT

J: TRBJ2-1
size: -
V: TRBV5-8
D: TRBD1
CDR3: CASSPGQGPYNEQFF
DNA: TGTGCCAGCAGCCCAGGACAGGGGCCATACAATGAGCAGTTCTTC

J: TRBJ2-5
size: -
V: TRBV7-6
D: TRBD1
CDR3: CASSLLQGAVETQYF
DNA: TGTGCCAGCAGCTTGTTACAGGGGGCAGTTGAGACCCAGTACTTC

J: TRBJ2-1
size: -
V: TRBV7-2
D: TRBD1
CDR3: CASSNGQGFQFEQFF
DNA: TGTGCCAGCAGCAACGGACAGGGGTTCCAATTTGAGCAGTTCTTC

J: TRBJ2-3
size: -
V: TRBV4-2
D: TRBD2
CDR3: CASSLTPTSGGGDTQYF
DNA: TGTGCCAGCAGCCTAACGCCAACTAGCGGGGGAGGGGATACGCAGTATTTT

J: TRBJ2-7
size: -
V: TRBV6-2/TRBV6-3
D: -
CDR3: CASSKSFWISDYEQYF
DNA: TGTGCCAGCAGCAAGTCCTTCTGGATTAGCGACTACGAGCAGTACTTC

J: TRBJ2-7
size: -
V: TRBV18
D: TRBD1
CDR3: CASTRGGGYEQYF
DNA: TGTGCCAGCACCCGAGGGGGCGGATACGAGCAGTACTTC

J: TRBJ2-5
size: -
V: TRBV6-2/TRBV6-3
D: -
CDR3: CASSYSETEETQYF
DNA: TGTGCCAGCAGTTACTCGGAGACAGAAGAGACCCAGTACTTC

J: TRBJ1-5
size: -
V: TRBV7-8
D: -
CDR3: CASSLNGYQPQHF
DNA: TGTGCCAGCAGCTTAAACGGGTATCAGCCCCAGCATTTT

J: TRBJ2-4
size: -
V: TRBV2
D: -
CDR3: CASNRDEMGIQYF
DNA: TGTGCCAGCAACAGGGACGAGATGGGCATTCAGTACTTC

J: TRBJ2-2
size: -
V: TRBV5-1
D: -
CDR3: CASSLQGNTGELFF
DNA: TGCGCCAGCAGCTTGCAGGGTAACACCGGGGAGCTGTTTTTT

J: TRBJ1-4
size: -
V: TRBV23-1
D: TRBD1
CDR3: CASNRDRGGKLFF
DNA: TGCGCCAGCAACCGGGACAGGGGGGGGAAACTGTTTTTT

J: TRBJ1-2
size: -
V: TRBV6-5
D: TRBD1
CDR3: CASSPGQGPLYGYTF
DNA: TGTGCCAGCAGCCCGGGACAGGGCCCTCTCTATGGCTACACCTTC

J: TRBJ1-1
size: -
V: TRBV11-3
D: -
CDR3: CASSLDIFSEAFF
DNA: TGTGCCAGCAGCTTAGATATATTTAGTGAAGCTTTCTTT

J: TRBJ1-5
size: -
V: TRBV19
D: -
CDR3: CASSIGTTQPQHF
DNA: TGTGCCAGTAGTATAGGGACAACTCAGCCCCAGCATTTT

J: TRBJ1-5
size: -
V: TRBV15
D: -
CDR3: CATSGPGLNSNQPQHF
DNA: TGTGCCACCAGCGGCCCGGGACTGAATAGCAATCAGCCCCAGCATTTT

J: TRBJ2-7
size: -
V: TRBV4-2
D: -
CDR3: CASSQDTAGPDEQYF
DNA: TGTGCCAGCAGCCAAGATACCGCGGGGCCGGATGAGCAGTACTTC

J: TRBJ1-2
size: -
V: TRBV24-1
D: -
CDR3: CATVVPLRTANYGYTF
DNA: TGTGCCACCGTAGTCCCCCTTCGGACAGCTAACTATGGCTACACCTTC

J: TRBJ2-7
size: -
V: TRBV6-6
D: TRBD1
CDR3: CASSYPGQGSLEQYF
DNA: TGTGCCAGCAGTTACCCGGGACAGGGGTCCCTCGAGCAGTACTTC

J: TRBJ1-1
size: -
V: TRBV4-3
D: -
CDR3: CASSQELGGRIEAFF
DNA: TGCGCCAGCAGCCAAGAACTCGGGGGGCGGATTGAAGCTTTCTTT

J: TRBJ1-5
size: -
V: TRBV9
D: -
CDR3: CASSPRGEVNQPQHF
DNA: TGTGCCAGCAGCCCCCGGGGAGAAGTCAATCAGCCCCAGCATTTT

J: TRBJ2-2
size: few
V: TRBV5-6
D: TRBD1
CDR3: CASSEDRVWSSGELFF
DNA: TGTGCCAGCAGCGAAGACAGGGTGTGGTCTTCCGGGGAGCTGTTTTTT

J: TRBJ2-7
size: -
V: TRBV5-1
D: TRBD2
CDR3: CASSFVGGDIYEQYF
DNA: TGCGCCAGCAGCTTCGTCGGGGGGGACATCTACGAGCAGTACTTC

J: TRBJ2-3
size: -
V: TRBV4-3
D: TRBD1
CDR3: CASSQDVVDRGLLDTQYF
DNA: TGCGCCAGCAGCCAAGATGTAGTGGACAGGGGGCTTTTAGATACGCAGTATTTT

J: TRBJ1-3
size: -
V: TRBV19
D: TRBD1
CDR3: CASSLSRQGSGNTIYF
DNA: TGTGCCAGTAGTCTATCCAGACAGGGATCTGGAAACACCATATATTTT

J: TRBJ1-6
size: -
V: TRBV4-3
D: -
CDR3: CASSLDRSDNSPLHF
DNA: TGCGCCAGCAGCCTCGACAGGTCTGATAATTCACCCCTCCACTTT

J: TRBJ2-5
size: -
V: TRBV7-9
D: TRBD2
CDR3: CASSQIRGGGQETQYF
DNA: TGTGCCAGCAGCCAAATTAGGGGCGGGGGGCAAGAGACCCAGTACTTC

J: TRBJ1-2
size: -
V: TRBV6-2/TRBV6-3
D: TRBD1
CDR3: CASSQGQGARGYTF
DNA: TGTGCCAGCAGTCAGGGACAGGGGGCGCGTGGCTACACCTTC

J: TRBJ1-1
size: -
V: TRBV6-2/TRBV6-3
D: -
CDR3: CASSWGQEVDTEAFF
DNA: TGTGCCAGCAGTTGGGGTCAGGAGGTGGACACTGAAGCTTTCTTT

J: TRBJ2-2
size: -
V: TRBV5-1
D: TRBD1
CDR3: CASRLGTGDANTGELFF
DNA: TGCGCCAGCCGACTCGGGACAGGAGACGCGAACACCGGGGAGCTGTTTTTT

J: TRBJ1-3
size: -
V: TRBV5-1
D: -
CDR3: CASSLDLQGSASGNTIYF
DNA: TGCGCCAGCAGCTTGGACTTACAGGGTAGTGCCTCTGGAAACACCATATATTTT

J: TRBJ1-5
size: -
V: TRBV19
D: -
CDR3: CASSIAGSYSNQPQHF
DNA: TGTGCCAGTAGTATTGCGGGGAGCTATAGCAATCAGCCCCAGCATTTT

J: TRBJ1-2
size: -
V: TRBV6-5
D: -
CDR3: CASTSEAMSYGYTF
DNA: TGTGCCAGCACCTCGGAAGCGATGAGCTATGGCTACACCTTC

J: TRBJ1-4
size: -
V: TRBV11-2
D: -
CDR3: CASSLPGTFEKLFF
DNA: TGTGCCAGCAGCTTACCCGGGACATTTGAAAAACTGTTTTTT

J: TRBJ1-6
size: -
V: TRBV4-2
D: -
CDR3: CASSLAPRGLSPLHF
DNA: TGTGCCAGCAGCCTAGCCCCCCGGGGTCTTTCACCCCTCCACTTT

J: TRBJ2-5
size: -
V: TRBV9
D: TRBD1
CDR3: CASSRQGAEETQYF
DNA: TGTGCCAGCAGCCGACAGGGGGCGGAGGAGACCCAGTACTTC

J: TRBJ1-6
size: -
V: TRBV5-1
D: -
CDR3: CASSADSNSPLHF
DNA: TGCGCCAGCAGCGCTGACAGCAATTCACCCCTCCACTTT

J: TRBJ1-6
size: -
V: TRBV5-1
D: TRBD1
CDR3: CASSQGVNSPLHF
DNA: TGCGCCAGCAGCCAGGGGGTGAATTCACCCCTCCACTTT

J: TRBJ2-5
size: -
V: TRBV3-1/TRBV3-2
D: -
CDR3: CASSHGTRLETQYF
DNA: TGTGCCAGCAGCCATGGGACACGGTTAGAGACCCAGTACTTC

J: TRBJ1-4
size: -
V: TRBV28
D: TRBD1
CDR3: CASKSQGGRKLFF
DNA: TGTGCCAGCAAAAGTCAGGGGGGACGAAAACTGTTTTTT

J: TRBJ2-5
size: -
V: TRBV7-3
D: TRBD2
CDR3: CASSPQRTSGGGTQYF
DNA: TGTGCCAGCAGCCCCCAGAGGACTAGCGGCGGGGGGACCCAGTACTTC

J: TRBJ2-3
size: -
V: TRBV7-9
D: TRBD1
CDR3: CASEPVQGEDTQYF
DNA: TGTGCCAGCGAGCCCGTGCAGGGGGAAGATACGCAGTATTTT

J: TRBJ1-1
size: -
V: TRBV30
D: TRBD1
CDR3: CAWSGRQGDRAFF
DNA: TGTGCCTGGAGTGGACGACAGGGGGATAGAGCTTTCTTT

J: TRBJ2-4
size: -
V: TRBV19
D: TRBD1
CDR3: CASSITAGGLAKNIQYF
DNA: TGTGCCAGTAGTATAACGGCAGGGGGTTTGGCCAAAAACATTCAGTACTTC

J: TRBJ1-6
size: -
V: TRBV28
D: -
CDR3: CASSLSPGNGSPLHF
DNA: TGTGCCAGCAGTTTATCTCCGGGAAACGGTTCACCCCTCCACTTT

J: TRBJ2-3
size: -
V: TRBV2
D: TRBD1
CDR3: CASSVQGARADTQYF
DNA: TGTGCCAGCAGTGTACAGGGGGCTAGGGCAGATACGCAGTATTTT

J: TRBJ2-3
size: once
V: TRBV7-2
D: TRBD2
CDR3: CASSLVTSGGGDTQYF
DNA: TGTGCCAGCAGCTTAGTCACTAGCGGGGGAGGGGATACGCAGTATTTT

J: TRBJ2-1
size: -
V: TRBV11-2
D: TRBD2
CDR3: CASSFAGRPLIDEQFF
DNA: TGTGCCAGCAGCTTCGCCGGGAGGCCATTGATTGATGAGCAGTTCTTC

J: TRBJ2-2
size: -
V: TRBV7-7
D: TRBD2
CDR3: CASSSLRGANTGELFF
DNA: TGTGCTAGCAGCTCCCTTCGGGGGGCGAACACCGGGGAGCTGTTTTTT

J: TRBJ1-2
size: -
V: TRBV6-5
D: TRBD1
CDR3: CASSLLSGGWDGYTF
DNA: TGTGCCAGCAGTCTACTATCAGGGGGCTGGGATGGCTACACCTTC

J: TRBJ2-1
size: -
V: TRBV6-2/TRBV6-3
D: -
CDR3: CASSYGERSYNEQFF
DNA: TGTGCCAGCAGTTACGGAGAACGATCCTACAATGAGCAGTTCTTC

J: TRBJ1-6
size: -
V: TRBV9
D: TRBD1
CDR3: CASSVDTGGYTYNSPLHF
DNA: TGTGCCAGCAGCGTAGATACAGGGGGGTATACGTATAATTCACCCCTCCACTTT

J: TRBJ1-2
size: -
V: TRBV7-8
D: -
CDR3: CASSLEQDYGYTF
DNA: TGTGCCAGCAGCTTAGAACAAGACTATGGCTACACCTTC

J: TRBJ1-2
size: -
V: TRBV11-3
D: TRBD1
CDR3: CAIRDRAYGYTF
DNA: TGTGCCATCCGTGACAGGGCCTATGGCTACACCTTC

J: TRBJ1-1
size: few
V: TRBV27
D: TRBD1
CDR3: CASSETDRGRAFF
DNA: TGTGCCAGCAGTGAGACCGACAGGGGAAGAGCTTTCTTT

J: TRBJ2-7
size: -
V: TRBV11-2
D: TRBD2
CDR3: CASSFRGGEQYF
DNA: TGTGCCAGCAGCTTTCGGGGGGGCGAGCAGTACTTC